The entry below describes one TCR beta chain. What it binds is unknown. TCRalpha and TCRbeta cDNA went through nested PCRs of roughly 16 and 10 cycles, two in total. From its re-call of the 5' RACE reads, TCRdb lists each CDR3 protein once, without DNA. The sample includes approximately 400,000 distinct CDR3 sequences. The entry originates in a study of monozygotic twins with inflammatory bowel disease. Whole-study findings and limits: It was in IBD patients that TCRbeta diversity (inverse Simpson) was lower than in healthy co-twins. Fewer shared clonotypes with others were found in IBD patients than in healthy twins, especially with disease activity.

Sequencing input: blood. This sequence originates from a human donor with ulcerative colitis or Crohn's disease, or a healthy co-twin of an affected twin (not recorded which).

The CDR3 here is CSALAGVRGNEQFF. The genes are TRBV20-1 and TRBJ2-1; TCRdb designates TRBD2, a call that cannot be tested without DNA. This CDR3 region has 14 residues. CDR1 and CDR2 (germline): DFQATT, SNEGSKA (reference sequence).